Presented here are 6 T cell receptor beta chains from one specimen sequenced in a study of T cells in Graves' hyperthyroidism and ophthalmopathy. Amplified TCR beta CDR3 regions derived from RNA transcripts. The TCR CDR3 was amplified in a first-round RT-PCR using the HTBI primer set. TCRdb redid the calling of the multiplex PCR reads with MiXCR, one entry per CDR3 protein. The data hold 300,000 to 400,000 distinct CDR3 sequences, with around 13% observed a single time. Sequencing was done on a sample of blood. Source of these receptors: a woman aged 25 to 45 with Graves' hyperthyroidism.

The rearrangement links TRBV20-1 to TRBJ2-1, with D unclear. Trimming removed 6 bases at V and 1 base at J, with 16 bases between. CDR3 size: 15 residues. Germline loops: CDR1 DFQATT, CDR2 SNEGSKA (reference sequence). The CDR3: CSAPPGSKSYNEQFF. The CDR3 DNA follows: TGCAGTGCCCCGCCGGGCAGTAAATCCTACAATGAGCAGTTCTTC.

This clonotype was detected ten times or more. This rearrangement joins TRBV28 to TRBJ2-3; a possible D gene is TRBD2 (5 bases). Between the trimmed V and J ends, which lost 6 bases and 3 bases, there was a span of 22 bases. The CDR3 runs 17 residues. CDR1 is MDHEN and CDR2 is SYDVKM in the germline V gene. The DNA for the CDR3 is TGTGCCAGCAGCGACCGAGGGTTGACACGGACGACAGATACGCAGTATTTT. The encoded protein is CASSDRGLTRTTDTQYF.

A word on this clonotype: A much larger clone lies one base from this, so it may be a read error. V is TRBV20-1 and J is TRBJ2-3; 7 bases agree with TRBD1. In germline, CDR1 is DFQATT, CDR2 SNEGSKA (reference sequence). This CDR3 is 16 amino acids long. CDR3 amino acids: CRAREWDRIASDTQYF. The CDR3 DNA sequence: TGCAGAGCTAGAGAGTGGGACAGAATCGCGAGCGATACGCAGTATTTT.

The CDR3 region has the DNA TGTGCCAGCAGTTACGTTGAGGGAAACACTGAAGCTTTCTTT. The encoded protein is CASSYVEGNTEAFF. The rearrangement links TRBV6-5 to TRBJ1-1; D call uncertain. The CDR3 loop spans 14 amino acids. The germline V gene encodes CDR1 MNHEY and CDR2 SVGAGI. V lost 2 bases to trimming and J lost 2 bases, with 9 bases between them.

In its sample, this clonotype was seen many times. This rearrangement joins TRBV9 to TRBJ1-1; TRBD1 might be the D (5 bases). The CDR3 totals 15 residues. V gave up 0 bases and J gave up 1 base, with 10 bases separating them. The germline gives CDR1 SGDLS, CDR2 YYNGEE. The CDR3 DNA sequence: TGTGCCAGCAGCGTAGGCGGGGGACCGAACACTGAAGCTTTCTTT. It yields the protein CASSVGGGPNTEAFF.

This clonotype was observed many times. The chain couples TRBV2 to TRBJ2-7; no clear D gene. Germline V gene sequence: CDR1 SNHLY, CDR2 FYNNEI. This CDR3 contains 13 residues. The V and J ends lost 9 bases and 4 bases respectively, with 16 bases between them. The CDR3 bases are TGTGCCAGTTCGCGCCTAGGCCTTTACGAGCAGTACTTC. Residues: CASSRLGLYEQYF.